The clone carrying this T cell receptor beta chain was observed a few times. This sample stems from a study of control samples from healthy donors and cancer patients. TCRdb keeps only in-frame clones here, not all; method: immunoSEQ multiplex PCR. The sample lists 75,000 to 95,000 clones; 70% to 85% were seen once. Germline loops: CDR1 ENHRY, CDR2 SYGVKD. This CDR3 is 13 amino acids long. V was shortened by 8 bases and J by 0 bases, with 8 bases between the two germline ends. This clonotype was obtained from a man aged 70 or older with lung cancer. The sequencing sample was made of PBMCs. The rearrangement joins TRBV10-3 to TRBJ1-3, with D hard to call. CDR3 DNA: TGTGCCATCCGAGTGGACTCTGGAAACACCATATATTTT. It yields the protein CAIRVDSGNTIYF.